This T cell receptor beta chain was profiled in a study of T cell responses to AZD1222 COVID-19 vaccine. Germline CDR1 reads LGHNA; CDR2 reads YSLEER. Trimming left V 1 base short and J 0 bases short, with 18 bases between. The CDR3 is made up of 18 amino acids. Study outcomes and limitations: Close to half of spike-specific TCRs reportedly recognize unmutated variant regions. Donors were largely white British and mainly female; clonal diversity was possibly underestimated.

Of note for this clone: The antigen is undetermined.

Libraries were prepared by immunoSEQ multiplex PCR; TCRdb keeps only in-frame clonotypes and omits some of them. This sample yields around 160,000 clones, of which approximately 89% are seen a single time; 5.2% belongs to the top ten. Sequencing was performed on peripheral blood, taken on day 0 of AZD1222 vaccination. The chain uses TRBV4-3 and TRBJ1-1; no definite D call. The receptor's source is an adult in good health. The CDR3 bases are TGCGCCAGCAGCCAAGGTCCGTTTGTTGTCAACATGAACACTGAAGCTTTCTTT. Translation gives CASSQGPFVVNMNTEAFF.